Listed below are T cell receptor beta chains from one sample, sequenced in a study of human T cells and chemical hapten exposure. Each CDR3 protein gets one entry after TCRdb re-called the RACE reads with MiXCR. Among 300,000 to 400,000 distinct CDR3 sequences listed, around 7% were seen once. The input for sequencing was whole blood, taken in connection with sensitization to the hapten diphenylcyclopropenone (DPC). The source of these receptors is a woman aged 18-30 years with alopecia areata. Some clones in this sample may be carry-over from other donors' samples. CDR3s include the opening cysteine and the closing phenylalanine or tryptophan. The D gene is left open where the match is weak. For some rows the clone size is stated as once, few or many, or as a class when expanded; others skip it.

V gene: TRBV7-8; J gene: TRBJ2-1; D gene: -; clone size: few; CDR3 protein: CASSAVLLVNEQFF
V gene: TRBV14; J gene: TRBJ2-3; D gene: -; clone size: many; CDR3 protein: CASSRGEPRAQYF
V gene: TRBV6-2/TRBV6-3; J gene: TRBJ2-2; D gene: -; clone size: -; CDR3 protein: CASSPGGLDTGELFF
V gene: TRBV2; J gene: TRBJ1-6; D gene: -; clone size: many; CDR3 protein: CASSEATPPLHF
V gene: TRBV12-3/TRBV12-4; J gene: TRBJ1-1; D gene: TRBD1; clone size: -; CDR3 protein: CASSRGQGGAEAFF
V gene: TRBV5-1; J gene: TRBJ2-7; D gene: TRBD1; clone size: few; CDR3 protein: CASSLSAGGYEQYF
V gene: TRBV18; J gene: TRBJ2-3; D gene: -; clone size: once; CDR3 protein: CASSPQEQVASTDTQYF
V gene: TRBV6-5; J gene: TRBJ1-5; D gene: TRBD1; clone size: -; CDR3 protein: CASQLTGGGNQPQHF
V gene: TRBV27; J gene: TRBJ1-6; D gene: -; clone size: few; CDR3 protein: CASSFRVGSYNSPLHF
V gene: TRBV6-2/TRBV6-3; J gene: TRBJ2-1; D gene: -; clone size: few; CDR3 protein: CASRPTLENEQFF
V gene: TRBV29-1; J gene: TRBJ2-1; D gene: -; clone size: few; CDR3 protein: CSVVNSYNEQFF
V gene: TRBV7-8; J gene: TRBJ2-1; D gene: -; clone size: few; CDR3 protein: CASSLEGGLYHNEQFF
V gene: TRBV12-3/TRBV12-4; J gene: TRBJ2-5; D gene: TRBD2; clone size: many; CDR3 protein: CASSLDWLSGGQETQYF
V gene: TRBV7-3; J gene: TRBJ1-6; D gene: TRBD1; clone size: -; CDR3 protein: CASSKGQPNSPLHF
V gene: TRBV7-2; J gene: TRBJ1-6; D gene: -; clone size: few; CDR3 protein: CASSLVVSYNSPLHF
V gene: TRBV6-5; J gene: TRBJ1-1; D gene: -; clone size: -; CDR3 protein: CASSRSTARTEAFF